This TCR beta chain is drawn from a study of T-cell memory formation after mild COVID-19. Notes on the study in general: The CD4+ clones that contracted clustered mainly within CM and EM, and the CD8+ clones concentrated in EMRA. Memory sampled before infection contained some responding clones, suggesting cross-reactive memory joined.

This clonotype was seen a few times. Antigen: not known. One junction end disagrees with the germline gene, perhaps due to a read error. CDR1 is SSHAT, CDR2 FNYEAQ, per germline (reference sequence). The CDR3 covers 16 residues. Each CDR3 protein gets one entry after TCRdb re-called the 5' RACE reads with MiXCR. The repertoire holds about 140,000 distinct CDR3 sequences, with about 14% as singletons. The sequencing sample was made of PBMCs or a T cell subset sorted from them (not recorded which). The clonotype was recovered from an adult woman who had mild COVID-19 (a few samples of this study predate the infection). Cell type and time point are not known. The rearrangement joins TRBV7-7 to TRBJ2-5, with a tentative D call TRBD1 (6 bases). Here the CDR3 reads CASSLRWDTGKETQYF. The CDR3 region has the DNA TGTGCTAGCAGCTTACGGTGGGACACCGGAAAAGAGACCCAGTACTTC.